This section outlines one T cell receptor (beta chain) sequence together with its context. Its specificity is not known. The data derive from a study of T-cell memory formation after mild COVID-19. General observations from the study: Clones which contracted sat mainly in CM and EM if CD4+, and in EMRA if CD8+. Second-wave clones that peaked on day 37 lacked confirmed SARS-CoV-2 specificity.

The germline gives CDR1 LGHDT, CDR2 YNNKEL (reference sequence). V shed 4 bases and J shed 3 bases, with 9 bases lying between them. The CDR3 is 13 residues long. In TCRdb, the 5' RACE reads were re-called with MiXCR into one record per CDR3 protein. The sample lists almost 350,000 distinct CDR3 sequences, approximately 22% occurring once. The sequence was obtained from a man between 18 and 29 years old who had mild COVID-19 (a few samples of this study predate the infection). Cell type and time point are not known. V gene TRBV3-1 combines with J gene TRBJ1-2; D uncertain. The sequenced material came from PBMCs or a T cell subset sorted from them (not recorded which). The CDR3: CASSPIGDYGYTF. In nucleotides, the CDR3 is TGTGCCAGCAGCCCTATCGGGGACTATGGCTACACCTTC.